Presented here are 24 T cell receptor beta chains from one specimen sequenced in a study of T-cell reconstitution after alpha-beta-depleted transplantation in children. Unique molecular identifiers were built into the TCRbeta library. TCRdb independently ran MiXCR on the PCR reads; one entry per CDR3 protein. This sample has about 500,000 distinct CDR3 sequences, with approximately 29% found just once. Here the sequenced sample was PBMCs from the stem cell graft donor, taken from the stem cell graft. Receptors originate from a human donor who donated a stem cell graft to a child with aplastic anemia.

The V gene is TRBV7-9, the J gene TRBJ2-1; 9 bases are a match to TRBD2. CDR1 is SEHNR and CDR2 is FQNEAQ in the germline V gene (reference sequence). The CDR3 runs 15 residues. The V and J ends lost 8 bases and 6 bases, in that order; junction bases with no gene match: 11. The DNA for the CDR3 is TGTGCCAGCGTACCTACTAGCGGGCGAGTCAATGAGCAGTTCTTC. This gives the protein CASVPTSGRVNEQFF.

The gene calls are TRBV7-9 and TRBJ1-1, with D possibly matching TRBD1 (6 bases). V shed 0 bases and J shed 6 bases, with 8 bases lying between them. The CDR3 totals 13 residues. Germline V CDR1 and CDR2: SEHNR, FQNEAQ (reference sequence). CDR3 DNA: TGTGCCAGCAGCTTAGCGCAGGGGTCTGAAGCTTTCTTT. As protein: CASSLAQGSEAFF.

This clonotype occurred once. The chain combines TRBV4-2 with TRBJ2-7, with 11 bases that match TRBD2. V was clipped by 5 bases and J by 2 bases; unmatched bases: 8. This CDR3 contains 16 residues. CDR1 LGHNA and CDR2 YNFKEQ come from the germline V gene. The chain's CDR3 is CASSRYGTSGTYEQYF. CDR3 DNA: TGTGCCAGCAGCAGATACGGGACTAGCGGTACCTACGAGCAGTACTTC.

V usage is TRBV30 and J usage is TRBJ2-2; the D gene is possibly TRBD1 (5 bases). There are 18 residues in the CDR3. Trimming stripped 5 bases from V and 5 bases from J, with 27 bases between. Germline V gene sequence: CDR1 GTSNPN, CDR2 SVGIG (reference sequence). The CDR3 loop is CAWGASRNPTSYTGELFF. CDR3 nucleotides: TGTGCCTGGGGGGCGTCGCGAAATCCGACATCGTATACCGGGGAGCTGTTTTTT.

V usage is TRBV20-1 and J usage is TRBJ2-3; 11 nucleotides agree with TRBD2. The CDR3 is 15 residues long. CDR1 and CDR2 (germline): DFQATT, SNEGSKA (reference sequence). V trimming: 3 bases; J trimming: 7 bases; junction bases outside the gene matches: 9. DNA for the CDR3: TGCAGTGCTAGGGTTACTAGCGGGAGACGTAATACGCAGTATTTT. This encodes CSARVTSGRRNTQYF.

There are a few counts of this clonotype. The CDR3 sequence is CSARPAKQTRGTEAFF. The CDR3 DNA is TGCAGTGCTAGACCCGCAAAACAAACACGGGGGACTGAAGCTTTCTTT. The chain has TRBV20-1 and TRBJ1-1; maybe TRBD1 (5 bases). V lost 2 bases and J 5 bases, leaving 21 bases between the germline ends. There are 16 residues in the CDR3. Germline V lookup: CDR1 DFQATT, CDR2 SNEGSKA (reference sequence).

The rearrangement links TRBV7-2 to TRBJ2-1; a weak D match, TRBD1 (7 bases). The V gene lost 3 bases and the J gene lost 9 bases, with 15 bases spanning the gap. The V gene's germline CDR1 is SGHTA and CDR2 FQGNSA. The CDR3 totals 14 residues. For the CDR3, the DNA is TGTGCCAGCAGCTTGGAGGGGGCGCGAGGTGAGCAGTTCTTC. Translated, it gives CASSLEGARGEQFF.

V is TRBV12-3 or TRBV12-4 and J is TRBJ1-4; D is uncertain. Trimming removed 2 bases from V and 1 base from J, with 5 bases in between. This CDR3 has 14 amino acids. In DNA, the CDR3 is TGTGCCAGCAGTTTACTGGGAACTAATGAAAAACTGTTTTTT. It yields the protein CASSLLGTNEKLFF.

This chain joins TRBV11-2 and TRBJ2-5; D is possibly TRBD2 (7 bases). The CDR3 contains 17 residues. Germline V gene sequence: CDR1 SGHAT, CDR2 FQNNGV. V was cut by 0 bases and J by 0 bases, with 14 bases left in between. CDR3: CASSLDQQGGYQETQYF. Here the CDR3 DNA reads TGTGCCAGCAGCTTAGATCAACAGGGAGGGTACCAAGAGACCCAGTACTTC.

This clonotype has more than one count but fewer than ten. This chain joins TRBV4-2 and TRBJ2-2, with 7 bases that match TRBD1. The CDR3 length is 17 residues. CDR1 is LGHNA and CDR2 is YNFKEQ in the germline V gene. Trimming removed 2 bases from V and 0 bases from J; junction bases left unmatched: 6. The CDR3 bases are TGTGCCAGCAGCCAAAAGCAACAGGGGTCGAACACCGGGGAGCTGTTTTTT. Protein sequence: CASSQKQQGSNTGELFF.

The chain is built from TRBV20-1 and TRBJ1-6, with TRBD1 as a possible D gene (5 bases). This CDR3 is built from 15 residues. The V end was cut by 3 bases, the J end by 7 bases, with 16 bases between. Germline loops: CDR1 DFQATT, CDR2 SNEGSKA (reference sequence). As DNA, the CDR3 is TGCAGTGCTAGCCTAACCCAGGGAGGGAATTCACCCCTCCACTTT. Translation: CSASLTQGGNSPLHF.

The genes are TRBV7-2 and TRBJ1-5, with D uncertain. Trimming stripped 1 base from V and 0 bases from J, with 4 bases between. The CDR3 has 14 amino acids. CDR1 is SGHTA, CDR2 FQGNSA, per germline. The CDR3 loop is CASSLVRSNQPQHF. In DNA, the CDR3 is TGTGCCAGCAGCTTAGTCCGTAGCAATCAGCCCCAGCATTTT.

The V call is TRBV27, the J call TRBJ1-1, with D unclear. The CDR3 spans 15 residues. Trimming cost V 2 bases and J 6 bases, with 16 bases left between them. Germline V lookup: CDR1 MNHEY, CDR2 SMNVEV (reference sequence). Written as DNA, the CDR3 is TGTGCCAGCAGTTTAATCGGCGCCTCGGGTTCTGAAGCTTTCTTT. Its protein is CASSLIGASGSEAFF.

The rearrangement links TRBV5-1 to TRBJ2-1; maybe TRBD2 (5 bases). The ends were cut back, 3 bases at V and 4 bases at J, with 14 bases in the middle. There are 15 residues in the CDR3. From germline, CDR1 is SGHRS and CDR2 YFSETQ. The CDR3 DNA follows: TGCGCCAGCAGCTCCGCTAGTACTAGGTACAATGAGCAGTTCTTC. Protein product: CASSSASTRYNEQFF. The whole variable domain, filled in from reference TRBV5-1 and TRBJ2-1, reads KAGVTQTPRYLIKTRGQQVTLSCSPISGHRSVSWYQQTPGQGLQFLFEYFSETQRNKGNFPGRFSGRQFSNSRSEMNVSTLELGDSALYLCASSSASTRYNEQFFGPGTRLTVL.

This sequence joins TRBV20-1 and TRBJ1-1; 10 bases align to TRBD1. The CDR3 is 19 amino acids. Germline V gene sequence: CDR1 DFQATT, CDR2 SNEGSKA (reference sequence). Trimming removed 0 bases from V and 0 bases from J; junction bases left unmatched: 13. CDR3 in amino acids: CSARDAGSRDRGMNTEAFF. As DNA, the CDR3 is TGCAGTGCTAGAGATGCGGGGTCCCGGGACAGGGGAATGAACACTGAAGCTTTCTTT.

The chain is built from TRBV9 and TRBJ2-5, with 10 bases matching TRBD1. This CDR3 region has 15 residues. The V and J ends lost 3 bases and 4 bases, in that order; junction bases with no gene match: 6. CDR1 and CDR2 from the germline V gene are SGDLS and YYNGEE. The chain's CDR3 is CASSATGTGVETQYF. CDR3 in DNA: TGTGCCAGCAGCGCAACCGGGACAGGGGTAGAGACCCAGTACTTC.

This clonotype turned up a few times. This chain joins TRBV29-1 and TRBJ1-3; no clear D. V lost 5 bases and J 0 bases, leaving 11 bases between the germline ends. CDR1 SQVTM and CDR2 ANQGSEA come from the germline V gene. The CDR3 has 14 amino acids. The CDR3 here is CSVRTQVSGNTIYF. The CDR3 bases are TGCAGCGTTCGTACCCAGGTCTCTGGAAACACCATATATTTT.

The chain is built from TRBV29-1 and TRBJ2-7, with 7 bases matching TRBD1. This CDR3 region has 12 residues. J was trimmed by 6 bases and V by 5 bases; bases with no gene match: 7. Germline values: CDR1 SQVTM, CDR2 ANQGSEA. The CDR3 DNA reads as TGCAGCGTTTTGGGACAGTCGGGCGAGCAGTACGTC. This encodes CSVLGQSGEQYV.

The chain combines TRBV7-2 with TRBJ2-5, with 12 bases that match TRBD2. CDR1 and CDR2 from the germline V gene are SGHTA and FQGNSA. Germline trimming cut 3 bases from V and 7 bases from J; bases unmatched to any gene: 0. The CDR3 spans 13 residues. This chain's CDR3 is CASSLTSGRTQYF. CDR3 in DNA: TGTGCCAGCAGCTTGACTAGCGGGAGGACCCAGTACTTC.

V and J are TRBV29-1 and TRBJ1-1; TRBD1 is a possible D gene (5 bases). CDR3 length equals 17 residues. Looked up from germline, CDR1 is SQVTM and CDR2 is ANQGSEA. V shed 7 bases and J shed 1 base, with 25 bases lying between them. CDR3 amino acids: CSARGSHYRGENTEAFF. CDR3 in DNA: TGCAGCGCCCGAGGGTCCCACTATAGGGGAGAGAACACTGAAGCTTTCTTT. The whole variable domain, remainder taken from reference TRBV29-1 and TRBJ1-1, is SAVISQKPSRDICQRGTSLTIQCQVDSQVTMMFWYRQQPGQSLTLIATANQGSEATYESGFVIDKFPISRPNLTFSTLTVSNMSPEDSSIYLCSARGSHYRGENTEAFFGQGTRLTVV.

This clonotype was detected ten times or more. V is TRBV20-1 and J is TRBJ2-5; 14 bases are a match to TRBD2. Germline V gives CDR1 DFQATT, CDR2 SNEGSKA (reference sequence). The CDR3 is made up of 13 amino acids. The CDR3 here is CRATSGRGETQYF. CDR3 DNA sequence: TGCAGGGCGACTAGCGGGAGGGGGGAGACCCAGTACTTC.

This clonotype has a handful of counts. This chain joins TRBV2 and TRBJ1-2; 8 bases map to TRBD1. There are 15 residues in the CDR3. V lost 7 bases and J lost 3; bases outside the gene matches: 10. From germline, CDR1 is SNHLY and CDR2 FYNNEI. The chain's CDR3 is CASKVQGANYYGYTF. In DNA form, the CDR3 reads TGTGCCAGCAAGGTTCAGGGGGCGAACTACTATGGCTACACCTTC.

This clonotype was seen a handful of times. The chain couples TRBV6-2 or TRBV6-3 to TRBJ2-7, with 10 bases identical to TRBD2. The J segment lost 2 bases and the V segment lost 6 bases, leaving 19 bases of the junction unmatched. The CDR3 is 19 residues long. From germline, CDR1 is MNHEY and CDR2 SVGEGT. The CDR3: CASRPWLAGVQASPYEQYF. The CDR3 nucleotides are TGTGCCAGCAGACCCTGGCTAGCGGGAGTTCAGGCGTCCCCCTACGAGCAGTACTTC.

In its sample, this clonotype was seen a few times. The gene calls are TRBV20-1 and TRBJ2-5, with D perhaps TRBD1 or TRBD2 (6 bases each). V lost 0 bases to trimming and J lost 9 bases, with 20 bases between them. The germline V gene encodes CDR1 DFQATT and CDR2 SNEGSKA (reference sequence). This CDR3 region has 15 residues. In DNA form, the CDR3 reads TGCAGTGCTAGAGATAAGGACGGGGGCCGAAGGGCCCAGTACTTC. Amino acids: CSARDKDGGRRAQYF.